This T cell receptor (beta chain) is from a study of beta chain features in type 1 diabetes. As concerns this clone: What it recognizes is unknown.

The length of the CDR3 is 14 residues. CDR1 is SGHRS, CDR2 YFSETQ, per germline. The germline V and J ends were trimmed by 0 bases and 2 bases, with 8 bases remaining between them. Reverse transcribing all isolated RNA meant expressed TCRB transcripts were sequenced. This table comes from immunoSEQ multiplex PCR, and its TCRdb copy is limited to in-frame clones, with some not included. Of more than 150,000 clones listed, 13% are singletons. Study-level points and caveats: Whether TCRB rearrangement is influenced by HLA type was left unresolved in this analysis. Fewer insertions but more deletions were seen at VDJ junctions in type 1 diabetes patients.

The V gene is TRBV5-1, the J gene TRBJ1-2; possible D gene TRBD1, 5 bases. Sequenced sample: central memory CD4+ T cells from blood. This receptor was taken from a woman aged 18-35 years in good health. For the CDR3, the DNA is TGCGCCAGCAGCTTGGGACAGCGCAACTATGGCTACACCTTC. It specifies CASSLGQRNYGYTF.